A selection of T cell receptor beta chains follows, all from one sample in a study of early T cells in non-severe SARS-CoV-2 infection. Each CDR3 protein is one row after TCRdb ran MiXCR on the 5' RACE reads. Of tens of thousands of distinct CDR3 sequences in the sample, 5% to 6.5% were seen once. The sample consisted of whole blood. Every receptor here comes from an adult who was a healthcare worker with PCR-confirmed SARS-CoV-2 infection or an uninfected control (not recorded which). CDR3s include the opening cysteine and the closing phenylalanine or tryptophan. The D gene is left open where the match is weak. A row's size may be missing; if present it is once, few, many or a size class.

D,J,V,size,DNA,CDR3
NA,TRBJ1-6,TRBV6-1,NA,TGTGCCAGCAGGGGGGCCCCTTCCAGCTCCTATAATTCACCCCTCCACTTT,CASRGAPSSSYNSPLHF
NA,TRBJ1-1,TRBV18,many,TGTGCCAGCTTCCCGGTAGGAGGGGTGAACACTGAAGCTTTCTTT,CASFPVGGVNTEAFF
TRBD2,TRBJ2-2,TRBV28,NA,TGTGCCAGTCTCCGCGGGGGGGTCACCGGGGAGCTGTTTTTT,CASLRGGVTGELFF
NA,TRBJ2-7,TRBV12-5,NA,TGTGCTAGTGCATTTTACGGGGGTAACGAGCAGTACTTC,CASAFYGGNEQYF
TRBD1,TRBJ1-2,TRBV29-1,NA,TGCAGCGTTGAGGACAGGGGGCTAGGCTACACCTTC,CSVEDRGLGYTF
TRBD2,TRBJ2-5,TRBV20-1,many,TGCAGTGCTAGAGATCGTCGGGGGGGCCTTTTCGAGACCCAGTACTTC,CSARDRRGGLFETQYF
NA,TRBJ2-1,TRBV9,NA,TGTGCCAGCAGCGTAGGCGTAGGGACTTACAATGAGCAGTTCTTC,CASSVGVGTYNEQFF
NA,TRBJ2-7,TRBV10-3,many,TGTGCCATCAGTGAGGACGGCTACGAGCAGTACTTC,CAISEDGYEQYF
TRBD1,TRBJ1-1,TRBV20-1,many,TGCAGTGCCGAACCCCGGACAGGGGCGAACACTGAAGCTTTCTTT,CSAEPRTGANTEAFF
NA,TRBJ2-7,TRBV4-2,NA,TGTGCCAGCAGCCAAGGCGGCAGAGAGCTAGACGAGCAGTACTTC,CASSQGGRELDEQYF
NA,TRBJ2-7,TRBV2,NA,TGTGCCAGCAGTGCGGCCCCCCACGAGCAGTACTTC,CASSAAPHEQYF
TRBD1,TRBJ1-6,TRBV6-1,many,TGTGCCAGCACAGGGTACGGGACAGGGCGGAAAGATGGATCACCCCTCCACTTT,CASTGYGTGRKDGSPLHF
NA,TRBJ2-5,TRBV30,NA,TGTGCCTGGAGTTTGGAGGGTGGTGAGACCCAGTACTTC,CAWSLEGGETQYF
NA,TRBJ1-3,TRBV6-5,many,TGTGCCAGCAGTTACTCACACTCTGGAAACACCATATATTTT,CASSYSHSGNTIYF
TRBD2,TRBJ2-3,TRBV5-1,many,TGCGCCAGCAGCCTCGGGACTAGCGGGGGCACAGATACGCAGTATTTT,CASSLGTSGGTDTQYF
NA,TRBJ2-3,TRBV6-6,few,TGTGCCAGCAGTTCTGAGGATACGCAGTATTTT,CASSSEDTQYF
NA,TRBJ2-7,TRBV7-6,many,TGTGCCAGCAGCCCCTCCAACCCAGGGTCCTACGAGCAGTACTTC,CASSPSNPGSYEQYF
NA,TRBJ2-2,TRBV11-2,NA,TGTGCCAGCAGCTACATGGACAGAGACACCGGGGAGCTGTTTTTT,CASSYMDRDTGELFF
TRBD2,TRBJ2-1,TRBV5-5,NA,TGTGCCAGCAGCTTGGTGACTAGCGGGTACTCCTACAATGAGCAGTTCTTC,CASSLVTSGYSYNEQFF
TRBD2,TRBJ2-3,TRBV6-5,many,TGTGCCAGCGGACCCAGGGGACTAGCGGGCACAGATACGCAGTATTTT,CASGPRGLAGTDTQYF
NA,TRBJ2-7,TRBV28,NA,TGTGCCAGCAGTTCCCGTACTCCGAAGGCCTACTTC,CASSSRTPKAYF
NA,TRBJ2-1,TRBV12-3/TRBV12-4,NA,TGTGCCAGCAGTTTAGGGGTAAATGGCGATGAGCAGTTCTTC,CASSLGVNGDEQFF
NA,TRBJ2-1,TRBV12-3/TRBV12-4,NA,TGTGCCAGCTCGAAGACCGATGAGCAGTTCTTC,CASSKTDEQFF
TRBD1,TRBJ2-3,TRBV28,few,TGTGCCAGCAGTGAACCGGGACAGGGTGCAGATACGCAGTATTTT,CASSEPGQGADTQYF
NA,TRBJ2-4,TRBV20-1,few,TGCAGTGCTACCGACAGAGGCGGAAAAAACATTCAGTACTTC,CSATDRGGKNIQYF
NA,TRBJ2-1,TRBV20-1,NA,TGCAGTGCTAGAGATCCGGGACGGAGACTTGGGGCTGAGCAGTTCTTC,CSARDPGRRLGAEQFF
NA,TRBJ2-7,TRBV6-1,NA,TGTGCCAGCTCCCTCACGAGGAACTCCTACGAGCAGTACTTC,CASSLTRNSYEQYF
NA,TRBJ1-6,TRBV7-6,many,TGTGCCAGCAGCTTAGAGGGGTCAGGGTATAATTCACCCCTCCACTTT,CASSLEGSGYNSPLHF
TRBD2,TRBJ2-5,TRBV7-2,few,TGTGCCAGCAGCCCTAGCGGTACTAGCGGGACAGAGACCCAGTACTTC,CASSPSGTSGTETQYF
TRBD2,TRBJ2-2,TRBV2,NA,TGTGCCAGGAGCGGGGCCGCGAACACCGGGGAGCTGTTTTTT,CARSGAANTGELFF
NA,TRBJ2-3,TRBV20-1,many,TGCAGTGCGAGGGACATAGATACGCAGTATTTT,CSARDIDTQYF
NA,TRBJ1-2,TRBV19,many,TGTGCCAGTAGTATCGCGATAACTAACTATGGCTACACCTTC,CASSIAITNYGYTF
NA,TRBJ2-5,TRBV30,NA,TGTGCCTGGAGTCCCTCCAAAGAGACCCAGTACTTC,CAWSPSKETQYF
NA,TRBJ2-1,TRBV12-3/TRBV12-4,many,TGTGCCAGCAGTTTAACCCAGGGCTCCTACAATGAGCAGTTCTTC,CASSLTQGSYNEQFF
NA,TRBJ1-3,TRBV10-3,many,TGTGCCATCAGCAGGGACGAAAACACCATATATTTT,CAISRDENTIYF
NA,TRBJ1-3,TRBV28,many,TGTGCCAGCAGTTTGGGGCAGCTCGGAAACACCATATATTTT,CASSLGQLGNTIYF
NA,TRBJ2-1,TRBV28,many,TGTGCCAGCAGCCGGGGGACAAGCTACAATGAGCAGTTCTTC,CASSRGTSYNEQFF
NA,TRBJ1-2,TRBV7-9,NA,TGTGCCAGCAGCTTGACTCAGGAAGGGTTTAGCTACACCTTC,CASSLTQEGFSYTF
NA,TRBJ1-1,TRBV27,many,TGTGCCAGCAGTTTATCTTCACCCAAGAACACTGAAGCTTTCTTT,CASSLSSPKNTEAFF
NA,TRBJ1-4,TRBV11-2,few,TGTGCCAGCAGCTTCGGGATGGCTAATGAAAAACTGTTTTTT,CASSFGMANEKLFF
NA,TRBJ1-1,TRBV21-1,many,TGTGCCAGCAGCAAACCAGGGAGCACTGAAGCTTTCTTT,CASSKPGSTEAFF
NA,TRBJ2-7,TRBV7-9,many,TGTGCCAGCAGCTCGAGGCGCGAGAGCCAGTACTTC,CASSSRRESQYF
NA,TRBJ2-7,TRBV5-1,few,TGCGCCAGCAGCTTGGTACAGGGAGTCTTCGAGCAGTACTTC,CASSLVQGVFEQYF
NA,TRBJ2-7,TRBV18,once,TGTGCCAGCTCACAAACACAATCCTCCGAGCAGTACTTC,CASSQTQSSEQYF
TRBD1,TRBJ2-3,TRBV29-1,many,TGCAGCGTGGGGGACAGGGTGGAAGATACGCAGTATTTT,CSVGDRVEDTQYF
NA,TRBJ2-7,TRBV6-5,few,TGTGCCAGCAGAGGGACCGCTTCATACGAGCAGTACTTC,CASRGTASYEQYF
NA,TRBJ2-3,TRBV5-1,few,TGCGCCAGCAGCTCCCGTCAGACAGATACGCAGTATTTT,CASSSRQTDTQYF
TRBD1,TRBJ2-2,TRBV7-8,few,TGTGCCAGCAGCTTAGAGGGACAGAGCACCGGGGAGCTGTTTTTT,CASSLEGQSTGELFF
NA,TRBJ2-7,TRBV27,few,TGTGCCAGCAGTTTAACAGGGCAGCACGGGCAGTACTTC,CASSLTGQHGQYF